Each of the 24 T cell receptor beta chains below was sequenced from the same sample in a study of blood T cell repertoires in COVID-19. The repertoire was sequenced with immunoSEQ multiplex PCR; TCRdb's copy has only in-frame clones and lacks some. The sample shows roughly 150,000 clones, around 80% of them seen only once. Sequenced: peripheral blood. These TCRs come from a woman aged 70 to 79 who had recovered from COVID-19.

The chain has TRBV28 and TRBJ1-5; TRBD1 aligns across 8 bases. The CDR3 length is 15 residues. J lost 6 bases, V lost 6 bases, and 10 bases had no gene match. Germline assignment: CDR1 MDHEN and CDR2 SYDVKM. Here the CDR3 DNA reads TGTGCCAGCAGCCCCCCTCAGGGGGCGGGTCAGCCCCAGCATTTT. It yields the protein CASSPPQGAGQPQHF. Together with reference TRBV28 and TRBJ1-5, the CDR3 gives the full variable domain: DVKVTQSSRYLVKRTGEKVFLECVQDMDHENMFWYRQDPGLGLRLIYFSYDVKMKEKGDIPEGYSVSREKKERFSLILESASTNQTSMYLCASSPPQGAGQPQHFGDGTRLSIL.

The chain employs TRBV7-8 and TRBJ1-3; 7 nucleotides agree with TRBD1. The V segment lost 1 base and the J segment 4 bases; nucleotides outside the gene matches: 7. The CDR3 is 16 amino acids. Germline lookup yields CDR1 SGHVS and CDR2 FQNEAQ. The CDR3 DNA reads TGTGCCAGCAGCTTAGTAGGCAGGGGGAAAGGAAACACCATATATTTT. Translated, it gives CASSLVGRGKGNTIYF.

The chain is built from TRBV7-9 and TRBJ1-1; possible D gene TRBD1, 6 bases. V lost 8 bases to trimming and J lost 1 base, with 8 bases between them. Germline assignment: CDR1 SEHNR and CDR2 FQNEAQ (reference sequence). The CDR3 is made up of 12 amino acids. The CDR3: CASDRTNTEAFF. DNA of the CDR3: TGTGCCAGCGACAGGACGAACACTGAAGCTTTCTTT.

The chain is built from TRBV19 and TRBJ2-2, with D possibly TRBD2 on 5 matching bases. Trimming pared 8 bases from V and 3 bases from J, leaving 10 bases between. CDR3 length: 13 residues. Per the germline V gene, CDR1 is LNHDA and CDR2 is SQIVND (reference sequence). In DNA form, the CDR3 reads TGTGCCAGTGCTCGGCGGGACACCGGGGAGCTGTTTTTT. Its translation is CASARRDTGELFF.

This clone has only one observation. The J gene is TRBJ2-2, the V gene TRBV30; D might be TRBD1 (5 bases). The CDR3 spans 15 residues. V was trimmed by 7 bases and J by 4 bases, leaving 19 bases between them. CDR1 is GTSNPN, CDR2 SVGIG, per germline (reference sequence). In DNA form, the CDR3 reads TGTGCCTCTGACAGTCTCGTACTGGGCACCGGGGAGCTGTTTTTT. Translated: CASDSLVLGTGELFF.

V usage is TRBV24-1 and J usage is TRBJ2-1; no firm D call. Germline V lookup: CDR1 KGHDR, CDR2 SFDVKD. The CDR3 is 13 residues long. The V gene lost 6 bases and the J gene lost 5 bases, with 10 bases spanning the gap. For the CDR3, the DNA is TGTGCCACCAGTTCTCTTGACAACAATGAGCAGTTCTTC. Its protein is CATSSLDNNEQFF.

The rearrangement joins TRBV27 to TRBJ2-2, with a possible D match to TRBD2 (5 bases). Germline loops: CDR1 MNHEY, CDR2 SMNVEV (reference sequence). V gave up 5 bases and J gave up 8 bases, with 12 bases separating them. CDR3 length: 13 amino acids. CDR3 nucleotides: TGTGCCAGCAGTCCCGACCGGGGTGGGGAGCTGTTTTTT. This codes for CASSPDRGGELFF.

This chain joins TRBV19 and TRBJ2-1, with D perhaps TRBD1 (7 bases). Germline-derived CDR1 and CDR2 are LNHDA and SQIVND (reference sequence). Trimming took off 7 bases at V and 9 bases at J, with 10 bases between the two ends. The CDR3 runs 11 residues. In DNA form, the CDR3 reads TGTGCCAGTACCCAGGGGGGTGAGCAGTTCTTC. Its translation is CASTQGGEQFF.

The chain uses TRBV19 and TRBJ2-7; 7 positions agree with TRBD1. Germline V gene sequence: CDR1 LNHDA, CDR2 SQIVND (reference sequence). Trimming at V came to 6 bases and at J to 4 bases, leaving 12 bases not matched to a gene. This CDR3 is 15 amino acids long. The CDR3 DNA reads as TGTGCCAGTAGCAACGACAGGGAAATTGGGTACGAGCAGTACTTC. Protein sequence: CASSNDREIGYEQYF.

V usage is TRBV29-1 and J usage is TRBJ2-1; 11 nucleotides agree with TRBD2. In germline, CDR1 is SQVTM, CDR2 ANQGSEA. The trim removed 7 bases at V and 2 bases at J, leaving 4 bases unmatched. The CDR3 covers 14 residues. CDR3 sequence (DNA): TGCAGCGCCGTACTAGCGGGAGCCTACAATGAGCAGTTCTTC. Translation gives CSAVLAGAYNEQFF.

The chain's CDR3 is CASNTGLAAYNEQFF. DNA for the CDR3: TGTGCCAGCAACACGGGACTAGCGGCCTACAATGAGCAGTTCTTC. The chain recombines TRBV7-2 with TRBJ2-1; 11 bases align to TRBD2. Germline V gene sequence: CDR1 SGHTA, CDR2 FQGNSA. The CDR3 has 15 residues. V lost 7 bases, J lost 2 bases, and 4 bases stayed unmatched.

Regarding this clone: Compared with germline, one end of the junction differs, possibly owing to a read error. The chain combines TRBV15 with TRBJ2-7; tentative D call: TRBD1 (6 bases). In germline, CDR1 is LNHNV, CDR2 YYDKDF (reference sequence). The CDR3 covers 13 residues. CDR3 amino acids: CATSRDRAGTRDF. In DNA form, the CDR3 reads TGTGCCACCAGCAGAGATCGGGCCGGGACAAGGGACTTC.

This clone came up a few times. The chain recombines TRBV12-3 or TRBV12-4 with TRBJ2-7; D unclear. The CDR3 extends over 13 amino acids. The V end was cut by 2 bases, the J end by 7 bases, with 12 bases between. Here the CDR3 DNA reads TGTGCCAGCAGTTTACTGCGGAGTCGGGAGCAGTACTTC. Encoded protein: CASSLLRSREQYF.

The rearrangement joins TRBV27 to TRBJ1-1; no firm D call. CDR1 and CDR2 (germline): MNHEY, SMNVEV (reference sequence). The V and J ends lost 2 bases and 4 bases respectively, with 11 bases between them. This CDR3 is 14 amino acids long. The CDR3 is CASSLIFPSTEAFF. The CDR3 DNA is TGTGCCAGCAGTTTAATTTTCCCCAGCACTGAAGCTTTCTTT.

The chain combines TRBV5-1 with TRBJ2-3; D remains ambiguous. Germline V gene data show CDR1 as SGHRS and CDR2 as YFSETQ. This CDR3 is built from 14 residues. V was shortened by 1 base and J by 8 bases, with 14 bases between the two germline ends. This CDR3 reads CASSLTIELLTQYF. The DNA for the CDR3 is TGCGCCAGCAGCTTGACGATCGAACTACTTACGCAGTATTTT.

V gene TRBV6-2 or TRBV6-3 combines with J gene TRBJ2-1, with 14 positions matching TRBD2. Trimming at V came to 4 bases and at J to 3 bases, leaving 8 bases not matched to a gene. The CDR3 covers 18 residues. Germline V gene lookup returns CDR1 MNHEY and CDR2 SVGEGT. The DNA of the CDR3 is TGTGCCAGCAGTTCCGGGACTAGCGGGGGTGTCGACTACAATGAGCAGTTCTTC. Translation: CASSSGTSGGVDYNEQFF.

CDR3 in DNA: TGTGCCAGCAGCTTAGCCGGGGGGTCCCACACTGGAAACACCATATATTTT. Translation: CASSLAGGSHTGNTIYF. The chain carries TRBV11-2 and TRBJ1-3, with a possible D match to TRBD1 (5 bases). Germline-derived CDR1 and CDR2 are SGHAT and FQNNGV. V was cut by 1 base and J by 2 bases, with 15 bases left in between. The CDR3 totals 17 residues.

The CDR3 DNA sequence: TGTGCCGTGGGGGCCCGGGGCTATGGCTACACCTTC. Translated: CAVGARGYGYTF. This chain uses TRBV2 with TRBJ1-2, with a weak D call TRBD1 (6 bases). The germline gives CDR1 SNHLY, CDR2 FYNNEI. V shed 11 bases and J shed 4 bases, with 14 bases lying between them. The CDR3 runs 12 residues.

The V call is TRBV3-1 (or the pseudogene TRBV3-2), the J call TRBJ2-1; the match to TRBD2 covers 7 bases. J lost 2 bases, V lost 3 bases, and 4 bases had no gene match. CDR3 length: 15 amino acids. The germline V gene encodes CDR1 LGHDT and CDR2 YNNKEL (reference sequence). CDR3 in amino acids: CASSHVSGAYNEQFF. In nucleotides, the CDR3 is TGTGCCAGCAGCCACGTGAGCGGGGCCTACAATGAGCAGTTCTTC.

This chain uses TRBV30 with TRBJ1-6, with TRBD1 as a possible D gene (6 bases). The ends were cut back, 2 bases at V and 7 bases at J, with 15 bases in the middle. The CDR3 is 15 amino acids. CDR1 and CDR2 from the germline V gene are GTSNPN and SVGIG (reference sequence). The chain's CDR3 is CAWSRWDTPNSPLHF. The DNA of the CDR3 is TGTGCCTGGAGTCGGTGGGACACTCCCAATTCACCCCTCCACTTT. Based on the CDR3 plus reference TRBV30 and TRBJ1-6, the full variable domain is SQTIHQWPATLVQPVGSPLSLECTVEGTSNPNLYWYRQAAGRGLQLLFYSVGIGQISSEVPQNLSASRPQDRQFILSSKKLLLSDSGFYLCAWSRWDTPNSPLHFGNGTRLTVT.

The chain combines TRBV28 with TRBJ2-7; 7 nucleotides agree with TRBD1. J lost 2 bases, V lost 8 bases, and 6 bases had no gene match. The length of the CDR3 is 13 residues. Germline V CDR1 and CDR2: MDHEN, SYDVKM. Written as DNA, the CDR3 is TGTGCCAGCCTCGACAGGGCAACCTACGAGCAGTACTTC. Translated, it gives CASLDRATYEQYF.

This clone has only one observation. The CDR3 loop is CASRTGGTDEKLFF. The DNA of the CDR3 is TGTGCCAGTAGGACAGGGGGCACGGATGAAAAACTGTTTTTT. The V gene is TRBV19, the J gene TRBJ1-4, with 10 positions matching TRBD1. The V and J ends lost 6 bases and 6 bases, in that order; junction bases with no gene match: 4. CDR1 LNHDA and CDR2 SQIVND come from the germline V gene (reference sequence). This CDR3 is 14 amino acids long.

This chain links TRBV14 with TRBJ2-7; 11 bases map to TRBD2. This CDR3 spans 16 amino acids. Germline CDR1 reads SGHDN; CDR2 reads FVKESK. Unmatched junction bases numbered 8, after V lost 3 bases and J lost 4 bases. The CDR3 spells CASSHLLAGGRYEQYF. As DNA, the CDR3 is TGTGCCAGCAGCCACCTTCTAGCGGGAGGAAGATACGAGCAGTACTTC.

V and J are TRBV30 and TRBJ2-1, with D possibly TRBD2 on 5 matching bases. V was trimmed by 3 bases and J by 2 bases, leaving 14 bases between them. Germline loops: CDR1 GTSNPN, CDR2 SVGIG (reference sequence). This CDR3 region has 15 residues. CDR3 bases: TGTGCCTGGAGGGGTGGCAGCGGACCCTACAATGAGCAGTTCTTC. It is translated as CAWRGGSGPYNEQFF. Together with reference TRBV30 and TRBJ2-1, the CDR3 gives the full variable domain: SQTIHQWPATLVQPVGSPLSLECTVEGTSNPNLYWYRQAAGRGLQLLFYSVGIGQISSEVPQNLSASRPQDRQFILSSKKLLLSDSGFYLCAWRGGSGPYNEQFFGPGTRLTVL.